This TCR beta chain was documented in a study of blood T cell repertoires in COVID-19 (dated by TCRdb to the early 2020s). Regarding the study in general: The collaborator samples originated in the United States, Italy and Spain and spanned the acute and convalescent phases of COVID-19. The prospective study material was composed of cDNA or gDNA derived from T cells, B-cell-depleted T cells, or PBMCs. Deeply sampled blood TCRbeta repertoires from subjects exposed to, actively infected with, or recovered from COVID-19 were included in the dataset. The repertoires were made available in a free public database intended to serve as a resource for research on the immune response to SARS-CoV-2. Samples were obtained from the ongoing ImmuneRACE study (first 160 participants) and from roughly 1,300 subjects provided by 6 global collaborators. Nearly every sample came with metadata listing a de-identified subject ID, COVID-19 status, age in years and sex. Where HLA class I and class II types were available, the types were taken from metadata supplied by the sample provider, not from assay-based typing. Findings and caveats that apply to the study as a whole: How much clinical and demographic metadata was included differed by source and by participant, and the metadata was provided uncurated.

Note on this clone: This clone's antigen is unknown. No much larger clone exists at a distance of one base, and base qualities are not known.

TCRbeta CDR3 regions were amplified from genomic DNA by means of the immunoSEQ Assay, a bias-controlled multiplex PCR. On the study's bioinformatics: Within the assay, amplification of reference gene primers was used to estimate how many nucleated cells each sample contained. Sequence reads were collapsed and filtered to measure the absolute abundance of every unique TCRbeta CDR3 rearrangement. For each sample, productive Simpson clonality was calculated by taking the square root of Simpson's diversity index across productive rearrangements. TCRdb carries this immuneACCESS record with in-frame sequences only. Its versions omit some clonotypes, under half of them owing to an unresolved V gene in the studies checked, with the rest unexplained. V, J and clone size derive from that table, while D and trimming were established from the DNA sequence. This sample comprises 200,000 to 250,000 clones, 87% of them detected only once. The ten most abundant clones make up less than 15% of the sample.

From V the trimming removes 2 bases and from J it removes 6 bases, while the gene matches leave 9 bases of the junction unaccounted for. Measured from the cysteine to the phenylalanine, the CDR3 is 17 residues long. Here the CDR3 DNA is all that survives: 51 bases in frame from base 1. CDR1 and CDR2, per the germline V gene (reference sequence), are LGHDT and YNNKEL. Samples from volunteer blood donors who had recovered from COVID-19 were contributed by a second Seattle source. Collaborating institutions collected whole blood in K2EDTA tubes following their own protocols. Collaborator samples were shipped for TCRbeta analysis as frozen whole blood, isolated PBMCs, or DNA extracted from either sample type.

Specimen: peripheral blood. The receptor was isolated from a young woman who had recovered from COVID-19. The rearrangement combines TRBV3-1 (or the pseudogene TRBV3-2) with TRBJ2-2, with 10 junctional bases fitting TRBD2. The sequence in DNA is TGTGCCAGCAGCCAAAAGCTAGCGGGAGCCCCCGCCGGGGAGCTGTTTTTT. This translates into CASSQKLAGAPAGELFF.